This entry concerns a single T cell receptor (beta chain). This entry is derived from a study of shared clonotypes between healthy human individuals. Study as a whole: Each donor had three CD4 naive, three CD4 memory, two CD8 naive and one CD8 memory plate.

Only in-frame clones appear in the TCRdb table, and some are missing; sequencing was by immunoSEQ multiplex PCR. This table holds millions of clones, about 95% found once. The CDR3 is made up of 14 amino acids. J gave up 0 bases and V 8 bases, and 4 bases lay outside the gene matches. The germline V gene encodes CDR1 SNHLY and CDR2 FYNNEI. The clonotype originates from a young man in good health. The V and J genes are TRBV2 and TRBJ1-5, with 7 bases lining up with TRBD1. Sequenced: naive CD4+ T cells sorted from blood. The subset denotes: CD45RA+ positively selected. The CDR3 coding sequence is TGTGCCAGCGGGGACAGCTATAGCAATCAGCCCCAGCATTTT. Translating gives CASGDSYSNQPQHF.